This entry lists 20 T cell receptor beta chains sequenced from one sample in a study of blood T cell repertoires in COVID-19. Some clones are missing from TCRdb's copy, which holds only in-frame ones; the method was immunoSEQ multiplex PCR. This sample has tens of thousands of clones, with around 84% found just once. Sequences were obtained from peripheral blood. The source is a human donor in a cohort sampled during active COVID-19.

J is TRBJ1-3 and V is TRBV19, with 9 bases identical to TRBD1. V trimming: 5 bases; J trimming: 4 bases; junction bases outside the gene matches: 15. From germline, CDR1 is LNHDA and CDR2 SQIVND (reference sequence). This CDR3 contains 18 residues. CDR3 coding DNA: TGTGCCAGTAGTTCTTACCCGGGACAGGGTTCAATCGGAAACACCATATATTTT. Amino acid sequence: CASSSYPGQGSIGNTIYF.

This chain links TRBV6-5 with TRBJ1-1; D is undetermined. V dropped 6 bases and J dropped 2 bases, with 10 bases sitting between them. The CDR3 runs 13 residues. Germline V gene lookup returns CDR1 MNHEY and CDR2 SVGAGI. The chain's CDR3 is CASSLEGNTEAFF. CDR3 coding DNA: TGTGCCAGCAGCCTTGAGGGAAACACTGAAGCTTTCTTT.

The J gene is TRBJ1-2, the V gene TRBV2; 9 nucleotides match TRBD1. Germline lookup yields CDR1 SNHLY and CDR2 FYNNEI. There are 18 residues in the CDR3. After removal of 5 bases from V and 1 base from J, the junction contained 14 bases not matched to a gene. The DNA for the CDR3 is TGTGCCAGCAGTCGAACCCCGACAGGGGGTGTGATTAACTATGGCTACACCTTC. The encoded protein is CASSRTPTGGVINYGYTF. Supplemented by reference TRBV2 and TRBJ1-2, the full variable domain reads EPEVTQTPSHQVTQMGQEVILRCVPISNHLYFYWYRQILGQKVEFLVSFYNNEISEKSEIFDDQFSVERPDGSNFTLKIRSTKLEDSAMYFCASSRTPTGGVINYGYTFGSGTRLTVV.

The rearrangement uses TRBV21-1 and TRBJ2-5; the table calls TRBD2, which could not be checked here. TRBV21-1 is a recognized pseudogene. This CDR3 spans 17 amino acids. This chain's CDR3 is CASSKDPGLGIGETQYF. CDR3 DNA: TGTGCCAGCAGCAAAGATCCGGGACTAGGGATCGGAGAGACCCAGTACTTC.

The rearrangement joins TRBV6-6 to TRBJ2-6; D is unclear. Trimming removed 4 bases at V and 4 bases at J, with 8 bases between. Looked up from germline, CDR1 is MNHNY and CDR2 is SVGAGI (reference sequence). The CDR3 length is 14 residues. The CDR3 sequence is CASSFLSGANVLTF. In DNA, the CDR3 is TGTGCCAGCAGTTTCCTGTCCGGGGCCAACGTCCTGACTTTC.

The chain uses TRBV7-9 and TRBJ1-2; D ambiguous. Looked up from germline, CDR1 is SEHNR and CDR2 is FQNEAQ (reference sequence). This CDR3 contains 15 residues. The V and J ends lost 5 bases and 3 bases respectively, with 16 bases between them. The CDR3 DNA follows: TGTGCCAGCAGCCCCGGGTCGGGGTCGTACTATGGCTACACCTTC. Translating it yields CASSPGSGSYYGYTF.

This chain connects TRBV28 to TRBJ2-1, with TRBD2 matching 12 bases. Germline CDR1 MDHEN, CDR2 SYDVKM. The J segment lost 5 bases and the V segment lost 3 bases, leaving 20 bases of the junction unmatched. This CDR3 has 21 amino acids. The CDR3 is CASSFIFVTSGSTSPHNEQFF. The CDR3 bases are TGTGCCAGCAGTTTTATCTTCGTGACTAGCGGGAGTACTTCCCCCCACAATGAGCAGTTCTTC.

This chain's CDR3 is CASSLRTSASTDTQYF. CDR3 DNA: TGTGCCAGCAGTTTAAGAACTAGCGCCAGCACAGATACGCAGTATTTT. The gene calls are TRBV28 and TRBJ2-3; TRBD2 matches 7 bases. Trimming at V came to 2 bases and at J to 0 bases, leaving 5 bases not matched to a gene. This CDR3 has 16 amino acids. CDR1 is MDHEN, CDR2 SYDVKM, per germline.

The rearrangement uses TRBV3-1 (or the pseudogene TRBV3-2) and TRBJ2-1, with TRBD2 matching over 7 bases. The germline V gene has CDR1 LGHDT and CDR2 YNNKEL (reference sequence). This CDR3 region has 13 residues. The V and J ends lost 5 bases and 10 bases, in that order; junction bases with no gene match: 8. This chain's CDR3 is CASSDPWGGEQFF. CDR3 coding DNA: TGTGCCAGCAGCGATCCTTGGGGGGGGGAGCAGTTCTTC.

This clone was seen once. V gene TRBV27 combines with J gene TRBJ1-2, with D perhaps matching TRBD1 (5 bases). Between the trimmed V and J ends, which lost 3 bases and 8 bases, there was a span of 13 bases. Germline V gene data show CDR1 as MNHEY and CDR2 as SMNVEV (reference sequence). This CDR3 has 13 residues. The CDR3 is CASSFQGRSGYTF. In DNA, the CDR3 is TGTGCCAGCAGTTTTCAGGGTCGGAGCGGCTACACCTTC.

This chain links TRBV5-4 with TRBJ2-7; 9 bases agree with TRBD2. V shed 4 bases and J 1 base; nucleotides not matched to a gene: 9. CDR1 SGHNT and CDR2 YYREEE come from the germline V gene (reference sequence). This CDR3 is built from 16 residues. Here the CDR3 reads CASSGIAGGGSYEQYF. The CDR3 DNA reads TGTGCCAGCAGCGGCATTGCGGGGGGGGGTTCCTACGAGCAGTACTTC.

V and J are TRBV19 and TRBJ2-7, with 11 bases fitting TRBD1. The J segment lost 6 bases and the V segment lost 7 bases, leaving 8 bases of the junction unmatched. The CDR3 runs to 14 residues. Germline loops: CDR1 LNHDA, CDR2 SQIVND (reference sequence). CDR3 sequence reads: CASKMGTGGSEQYF. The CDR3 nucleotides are TGTGCCAGTAAGATGGGGACAGGGGGTAGCGAGCAGTACTTC.

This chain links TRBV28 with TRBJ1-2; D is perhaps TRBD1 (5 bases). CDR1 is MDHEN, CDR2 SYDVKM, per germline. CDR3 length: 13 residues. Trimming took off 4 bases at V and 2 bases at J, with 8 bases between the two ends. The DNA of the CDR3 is TGTGCCAGCAGTTCGGGGGTGAACTATGGCTACACCTTC. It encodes CASSSGVNYGYTF.

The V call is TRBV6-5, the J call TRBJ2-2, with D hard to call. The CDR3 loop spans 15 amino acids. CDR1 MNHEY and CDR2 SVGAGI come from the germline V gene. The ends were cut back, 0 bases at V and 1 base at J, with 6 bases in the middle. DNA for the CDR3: TGTGCCAGCAGTTACTCGAGAGGGAACACCGGGGAGCTGTTTTTT. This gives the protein CASSYSRGNTGELFF.

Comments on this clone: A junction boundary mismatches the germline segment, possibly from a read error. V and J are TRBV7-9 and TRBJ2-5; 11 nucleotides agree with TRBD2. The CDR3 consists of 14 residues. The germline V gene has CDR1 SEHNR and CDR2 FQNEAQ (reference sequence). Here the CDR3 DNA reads TGTGCCAGCAACTTAGCGGGAGGGCCTGAGACCCAGTACTTC. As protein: CASNLAGGPETQYF.

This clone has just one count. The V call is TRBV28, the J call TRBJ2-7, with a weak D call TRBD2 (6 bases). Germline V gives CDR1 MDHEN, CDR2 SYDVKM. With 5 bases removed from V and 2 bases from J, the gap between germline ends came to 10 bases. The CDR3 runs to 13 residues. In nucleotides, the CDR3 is TGTGCCAGCAGTGGGGGGAAGCCCTACGAGCAGTACTTC. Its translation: CASSGGKPYEQYF.

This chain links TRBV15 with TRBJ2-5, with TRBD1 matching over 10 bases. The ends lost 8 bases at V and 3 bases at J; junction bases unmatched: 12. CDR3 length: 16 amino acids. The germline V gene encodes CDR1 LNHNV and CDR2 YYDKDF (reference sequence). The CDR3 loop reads CATEGELGTGEETQYF. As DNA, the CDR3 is TGTGCCACCGAGGGCGAGCTGGGGACAGGGGAAGAGACCCAGTACTTC. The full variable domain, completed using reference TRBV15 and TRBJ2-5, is DAMVIQNPRYQVTQFGKPVTLSCSQTLNHNVMYWYQQKSSQAPKLLFHYYDKDFNNEADTPDNFQSRRPNTSFCFLDIRSPGLGDTAMYLCATEGELGTGEETQYFGPGTRLLVL.

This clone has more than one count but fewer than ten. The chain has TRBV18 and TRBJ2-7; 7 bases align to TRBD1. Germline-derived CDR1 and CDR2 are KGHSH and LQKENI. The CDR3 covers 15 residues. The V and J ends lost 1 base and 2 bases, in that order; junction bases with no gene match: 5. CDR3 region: CASSPLGQRPYEQYF. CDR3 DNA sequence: TGTGCCAGCTCACCACTGGGACAGAGACCCTACGAGCAGTACTTC. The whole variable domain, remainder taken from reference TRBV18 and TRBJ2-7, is NAGVMQNPRHLVRRRGQEARLRCSPMKGHSHVYWYRQLPEEGLKFMVYLQKENIIDESGMPKERFSAEFPKEGPSILRIQQVVRGDSAAYFCASSPLGQRPYEQYFGPGTRLTVT.

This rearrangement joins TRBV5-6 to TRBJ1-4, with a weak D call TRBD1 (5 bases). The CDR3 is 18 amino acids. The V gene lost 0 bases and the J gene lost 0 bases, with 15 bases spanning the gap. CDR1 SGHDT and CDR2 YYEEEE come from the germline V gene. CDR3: CASSLGGTNRATNEKLFF. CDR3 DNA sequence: TGTGCCAGCAGCTTGGGAGGGACTAATAGGGCAACTAATGAAAAACTGTTTTTT. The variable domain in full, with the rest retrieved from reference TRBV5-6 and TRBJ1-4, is DAGVTQSPTHLIKTRGQQVTLRCSPKSGHDTVSWYQQALGQGPQFIFQYYEEEERQRGNFPDRFSGHQFPNYSSELNVNALLLGDSALYLCASSLGGTNRATNEKLFFGSGTQLSVL.

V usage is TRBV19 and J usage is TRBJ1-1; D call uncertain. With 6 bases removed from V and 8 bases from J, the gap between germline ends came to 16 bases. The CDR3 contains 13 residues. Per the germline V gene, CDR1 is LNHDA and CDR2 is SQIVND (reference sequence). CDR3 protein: CASRRPGEYEAFF. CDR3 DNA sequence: TGTGCCAGTAGGAGACCTGGGGAGTACGAAGCTTTCTTT.